This is a list of T cell receptor beta chains from one sample in a study of beta chain features in type 1 diabetes. The table came from immunoSEQ multiplex PCR; TCRdb's copy has only in-frame clones and leaves some out. The sample holds 500,000 to 700,000 clones; 15% to 17% are singletons and the top ten take about 0.093%. The sequencing sample was made of naive CD4+ T cells from blood. The receptors were sampled from a young man in good health. Both conserved end residues are part of each CDR3. A D gene is named only where the DNA matches it firmly. Rows give clone size only sometimes, using once, few, many, or a class for an expanded clone.

J gene,V gene,D gene,clone size,CDR3 DNA,CDR3 protein
TRBJ2-1,TRBV12-5,TRBD2,few,TGTGCTAGTGGTGGGACTAGCGGGGGAGTCAATGAGCAGTTCTTC,CASGGTSGGVNEQFF
TRBJ1-2,TRBV6-5,.,.,TGTGCCAGCAGTTTCAAAGGGGACTATGGCTACACCTTC,CASSFKGDYGYTF
TRBJ1-2,TRBV16,TRBD1,few,TGTGCCAGCAGCCGGGACAGCAACTATGGCTACACCTTC,CASSRDSNYGYTF
TRBJ2-1,TRBV10-3,.,few,TGTGCCATCAGTGAGTGGGGGCGCGAGTCAGATGAGCAGTTCTTC,CAISEWGRESDEQFF
TRBJ2-7,TRBV6-5,.,few,TGTGCCAGCAGTTACTCGGAAAGCACCTACGAGCAGTACTTC,CASSYSESTYEQYF
TRBJ2-3,TRBV7-3,TRBD2,.,TGTGCCAGCAGCCTCGTAGGGACTAGCGGGTTGAGGGGCACAGATACGCAGTATTTT,CASSLVGTSGLRGTDTQYF
TRBJ2-2,TRBV7-9,TRBD2,few,TGTGCCAGCAGCTTCCAATTAACTAGCGGGTTGAACACCGGGGAGCTGTTTTTT,CASSFQLTSGLNTGELFF
TRBJ1-1,TRBV27,.,few,TGTGCCAGCAGTTTAGATCTAAGGGTCGGAGCTTTCTTT,CASSLDLRVGAFF
TRBJ2-5,TRBV9,.,.,TGTGCCAGCAGCGTTCGGGGACGAGTTCGAGAGACCCAGTACTTC,CASSVRGRVRETQYF
TRBJ2-7,TRBV18,.,.,TGTGCCAGCTCACCACGACTAGTTTACGAGCAGTACTTC,CASSPRLVYEQYF
TRBJ2-4,TRBV14,.,many,TGTGCCAGCAGCCAAGGGACCCTTCACCGGAACATTCAGTACTTC,CASSQGTLHRNIQYF
TRBJ1-4,TRBV21-1,.,.,TGTGCCAGCAGCGCTCGACCCGTTTCAACTAATGAAAAACTGTTTTTT,CASSARPVSTNEKLFF
TRBJ2-3,TRBV7-3,.,.,TGTGCCAGCAGCACCTACGCAAGACTAGAGACCACAGATACGCAGTATTTT,CASSTYARLETTDTQYF
TRBJ2-7,TRBV6-5,TRBD1,few,TGTGCCAGCAGACCCGCTGGGACAGGAACCTACGAGCAGTACTTC,CASRPAGTGTYEQYF
TRBJ1-1,TRBV23-1,.,many,TGCGCCAGCAGCCCCAAGGGGGGTTTTGAAGCTTTCTTT,CASSPKGGFEAFF
TRBJ2-7,TRBV4-3,.,.,TGCGCCAGCAGCCAAGCGTCATCGTCTCAGCCCTACGAGCAGTACTTC,CASSQASSSQPYEQYF
TRBJ1-5,TRBV30,TRBD1,few,TGTGCCTGGAGAGGACAGGGGTGGCAGCCCCAGCATTTT,CAWRGQGWQPQHF
TRBJ1-1,TRBV19,.,.,TGTGCCAGTAGTATTACCTGGGACTCTATCGGCACTGAAGCTTTCTTT,CASSITWDSIGTEAFF
TRBJ2-2,TRBV7-9,.,.,TGTGCCAGCAGCCGATTCCAGGGTCACACCGGGGAGCTGTTTTTT,CASSRFQGHTGELFF
TRBJ2-2,TRBV5-1,.,few,TGCGCCAGCAGCTACGGGTTTAACGCCGGCACCGGGGAGCTGTTTTTT,CASSYGFNAGTGELFF
TRBJ2-3,TRBV7-9,.,few,TGTGCCAGCAGCTTGGCCCGTGGGGGCGCAGATACGCAGTATTTT,CASSLARGGADTQYF
TRBJ1-2,TRBV7-2,TRBD1,few,TGTGCCAGCAGCTTTCGACAGGGGCATGGCTACACCTTC,CASSFRQGHGYTF
TRBJ2-2,TRBV4-2,.,few,TGTGCCAGCAGTGCCCCAAACACCGGGGAGCTGTTTTTT,CASSAPNTGELFF
TRBJ2-6,TRBV4-3,.,.,TGCGCCAGCAGCCAAGAGCCGGAATCCAGCTCTGGGGCCAACGTCCTGACTTTC,CASSQEPESSSGANVLTF
TRBJ2-7,TRBV5-4,TRBD1,.,TGTGCCAGCAGCCTCCGACAGGGGGCGGTTGACGAGCAGTACTTC,CASSLRQGAVDEQYF
TRBJ2-1,TRBV18,TRBD2,.,TGTGCCAGCTCCACGCTAGCGGGGGACAGTTGGGAGCAGTTCTTC,CASSTLAGDSWEQFF
TRBJ2-7,TRBV28,TRBD2,.,TGTGCCAGCAGTCCCCTCGGGCTAGCGGATAGTTACGAGCAGTACTTC,CASSPLGLADSYEQYF
TRBJ2-7,TRBV7-9,.,.,TGTGCCAGCAGATCCGACAGTTCCTACGAGCAGTACTTC,CASRSDSSYEQYF
TRBJ1-2,TRBV6-1,TRBD1,few,TGTGCCAGCAGTTGGACAGGGAAAGACTATGGCTACACCTTC,CASSWTGKDYGYTF